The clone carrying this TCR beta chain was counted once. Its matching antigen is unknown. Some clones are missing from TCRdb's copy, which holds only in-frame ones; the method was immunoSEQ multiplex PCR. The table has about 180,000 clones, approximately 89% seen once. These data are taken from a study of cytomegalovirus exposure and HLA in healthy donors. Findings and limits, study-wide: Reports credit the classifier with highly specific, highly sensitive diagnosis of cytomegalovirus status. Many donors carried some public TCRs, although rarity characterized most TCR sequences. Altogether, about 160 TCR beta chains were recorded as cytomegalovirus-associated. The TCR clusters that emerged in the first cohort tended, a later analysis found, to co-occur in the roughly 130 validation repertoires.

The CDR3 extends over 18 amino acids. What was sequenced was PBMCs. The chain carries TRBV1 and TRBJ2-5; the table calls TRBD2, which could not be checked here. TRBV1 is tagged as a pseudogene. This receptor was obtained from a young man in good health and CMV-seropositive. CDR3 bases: TGCACCAGCAGCCTAACAACCACCGGGACCCGGGGGGGAGAGACCCAGTACTTC. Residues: CTSSLTTTGTRGGETQYF.